The T cell receptor (beta chain) under discussion was sequenced for a study of CD8+CD57+ T cells in acquired aplastic anemia. Researchers used genomic DNA as the template to profile TCR beta VDJ and CDR3. TCRdb called the reads again in MiXCR, with one record for every CDR3 protein. In the table there are some 200,000 distinct CDR3 sequences, 50% to 70% of which are singletons. In regard to this clonotype: Its specificity is not known. The junction departs from the called germline gene at one end, perhaps through a read error.

Findings and caveats of the study: Over 25 CD8+ CDR3 sequences occurred in both the patients and the controls. In CD8+ cells, Simpson's diversity showed no significant difference between patients and controls.

Flow cytometry had shown expanded CD8+CD57+ cells in the patients chosen for sequencing. Therapy had not been given to patients before blood sampling. The germline V gene encodes CDR1 SNHLY and CDR2 FYNNEI. This CDR3 contains 17 residues. Sequenced input: sorted CD4+, CD8+, or CD8+CD57+ T cells (not recorded which) from PBMCs. The chain carries TRBV2 and TRBJ2-1, with TRBD2 matching 13 bases. This TCR derives from a human donor with aplastic anemia. DNA of the CDR3: TGTGCCAGCAGTAAACTAGCGGGGGGGCCTAGTTATCATGAGCAGTCCTTC. It is translated as CASSKLAGGPSYHEQSF.